The 20 T cell receptor beta chains below come from one sample, sequenced in a study of T cells in Graves' hyperthyroidism and ophthalmopathy. Amplified TCR beta CDR3 regions derived from RNA transcripts. HTBI primers drove first-round RT-PCR of the TCR CDR3. TCRdb analysed the multiplex PCR reads with MiXCR anew, one entry per CDR3 protein. The data contain about 570,000 distinct CDR3 sequences, under 60% of them seen just once; the ten biggest clones take up under 20%. Sequencing input: peripheral blood or thyroid tissue (not recorded which). The receptors originated from an adult woman with Graves' disease, either hyperthyroidism or ophthalmopathy (not recorded which).

This clonotype was recorded many times. This chain uses TRBV7-9 with TRBJ2-5; 7 bases align to TRBD1. CDR3 length: 14 amino acids. V lost 4 bases and J lost 5; bases outside the gene matches: 7. Germline values: CDR1 SEHNR, CDR2 FQNEAQ (reference sequence). The CDR3 loop is CASSSGQVLETQYF. CDR3 DNA: TGTGCCAGCAGCTCCGGACAGGTTCTGGAGACCCAGTACTTC.

This clonotype has a count of ten or more. The chain couples TRBV5-8 to TRBJ2-5, with 9 bases identical to TRBD1. In germline, CDR1 is SGHTS, CDR2 YDEGEE. Trimming at V came to 3 bases and at J to 3 bases, leaving 9 bases not matched to a gene. This CDR3 region has 16 residues. The CDR3 reads CASSWGPGQGEETQYF. The CDR3 nucleotides read TGTGCCAGCAGCTGGGGCCCGGGACAGGGCGAAGAGACCCAGTACTTC.

The chain joins TRBV11-2 to TRBJ1-3, with a possible D match to TRBD1 (5 bases). Germline CDR1 is SGHAT and CDR2 is FQNNGV. V lost 6 bases, J lost 9 bases, and 15 bases lay in between. The CDR3 is 13 residues long. The CDR3 region is CASRRLRDSTIYF. For the CDR3, the DNA is TGTGCCAGCAGACGTCTCCGGGACTCCACCATATATTTT.

This clonotype was detected once. The chain joins TRBV6-1 to TRBJ1-5; D might be TRBD1 (5 bases). V was cut by 7 bases and J by 7 bases, with 14 bases left in between. CDR1 is MNHNS and CDR2 is SASEGT in the germline V gene. The CDR3 is 13 amino acids. This CDR3 is CASNPRGLQPQHF. DNA of the CDR3: TGTGCCAGCAACCCGCGGGGCCTACAGCCCCAGCATTTT.

The V and J genes are TRBV19 and TRBJ1-5, with TRBD1 identical over 8 bases. Germline trimming cut 4 bases from V and 1 base from J; bases unmatched to any gene: 6. CDR1 is LNHDA, CDR2 SQIVND, per germline (reference sequence). There are 16 residues in the CDR3. CDR3: CASSRKDRASNQPQHF. The CDR3 DNA reads TGTGCCAGTAGTAGAAAGGACAGGGCGAGCAATCAGCCCCAGCATTTT.

The chain uses TRBV29-1 and TRBJ1-3, with TRBD1 identical over 7 bases. CDR1 is SQVTM and CDR2 is ANQGSEA in the germline V gene. V trimming: 4 bases; J trimming: 10 bases; junction bases outside the gene matches: 7. The CDR3 runs to 12 residues. The CDR3 region is CSVAGRGSTIYF. In DNA, the CDR3 is TGCAGCGTTGCGGGCAGGGGGAGTACCATATATTTT.

This clonotype was seen only a few times. The V gene is TRBV20-1, the J gene TRBJ1-5; D uncertain. Germline CDR1 is DFQATT and CDR2 is SNEGSKA (reference sequence). The CDR3 has 15 residues. The V and J ends lost 0 bases and 5 bases respectively, with 14 bases between them. The CDR3 loop reads CSARDEEGFHQPQHF. The CDR3, as DNA: TGCAGTGCTAGAGACGAGGAGGGTTTTCATCAGCCCCAGCATTTT.

This clonotype was observed many times. The chain is built from TRBV29-1 and TRBJ2-7, with TRBD1 matching over 10 bases. Per the germline V gene, CDR1 is SQVTM and CDR2 is ANQGSEA. CDR3 length: 13 residues. The V gene end was trimmed by 3 bases and the J gene end by 3 bases; junction bases not matched to a gene: 2. DNA of the CDR3: TGCAGCGTTGATGGGACAGGGGTCTACGAGCAGTACTTC. It translates to CSVDGTGVYEQYF.

V gene TRBV7-2 combines with J gene TRBJ2-7; D may be TRBD1 (7 bases). Per germline, CDR1 SGHTA and CDR2 FQGNSA. V lost 5 bases, J lost 3 bases, and 17 bases lay in between. The CDR3 loop spans 15 amino acids. CDR3 in amino acids: CASSPGGITGYEQYF. CDR3 DNA: TGTGCCAGCAGCCCAGGGGGGATTACCGGCTACGAGCAGTACTTC.

The sample holds a few counts of this clonotype. The rearrangement joins TRBV18 to TRBJ1-6; no definite D call. Trimming took off 2 bases at V and 9 bases at J, with 20 bases between the two ends. Per the germline V gene, CDR1 is KGHSH and CDR2 is LQKENI. CDR3 length: 17 residues. The CDR3 region has the DNA TGTGCCAGCTCACCATCAATCCCCGGGTGGTCGAGTTCACCCCTCCACTTT. As protein: CASSPSIPGWSSSPLHF.

This clonotype was observed a few times. The chain recombines TRBV9 with TRBJ2-1, with a possible D match to TRBD2 (6 bases). V lost 1 base and J lost 4, with 12 bases in between. The CDR3 totals 15 residues. Germline V gene data show CDR1 as SGDLS and CDR2 as YYNGEE. The CDR3 region has the DNA TGTGCCAGCAGCGTAATGTCGGGGGAGTACAATGAGCAGTTCTTC. Amino acid sequence: CASSVMSGEYNEQFF.

This clonotype was detected many times. V and J are TRBV6-6 and TRBJ2-7; perhaps TRBD2 as D (5 bases). The CDR3 length is 14 residues. Looked up from germline, CDR1 is MNHNY and CDR2 is SVGAGI (reference sequence). Deletions cut 0 bases from V and 8 bases from J, with 14 bases between. In DNA form, the CDR3 reads TGTGCCAGCAGTTACTCGAGTAACGTAGCGAAGCAGTACTTC. It encodes CASSYSSNVAKQYF.

In its sample, this clonotype was seen once. This rearrangement joins TRBV12-3 or TRBV12-4 to TRBJ2-5; tentatively, D is TRBD2 (5 bases). V was trimmed by 2 bases and J by 4 bases, leaving 11 bases between them. There are 14 residues in the CDR3. This CDR3 reads CASSLRGIPETQYF. The CDR3 DNA sequence: TGTGCCAGCAGTTTACGGGGTATCCCAGAGACCCAGTACTTC.

This clonotype came up many times. The V and J genes are TRBV20-1 and TRBJ1-2; D not certain. CDR1 and CDR2 (germline): DFQATT, SNEGSKA (reference sequence). This CDR3 spans 12 amino acids. Trimming took off 3 bases at V and 4 bases at J, with 9 bases between the two ends. The CDR3 spells CSASPYLYGYTF. In DNA, the CDR3 is TGCAGTGCTAGCCCCTACCTCTATGGCTACACCTTC.

This clonotype was seen many times. This chain connects TRBV20-1 to TRBJ2-7, with TRBD2 matching 11 bases. V shed 5 bases, J shed 6 bases, and the junction held 0 bases outside the gene matches. From germline, CDR1 is DFQATT and CDR2 SNEGSKA (reference sequence). The CDR3 has 11 residues. In DNA form, the CDR3 reads TGCAGTGCTGGGACTAGCGGCGAGCAGTACTTC. Its protein product is CSAGTSGEQYF.

The genes are TRBV10-3 and TRBJ1-1; TRBD1 is a possible D gene (6 bases). The CDR3 extends over 15 amino acids. CDR1 and CDR2 from the germline V gene are ENHRY and SYGVKD. Trimming left V 4 bases short and J 5 bases short, with 17 bases between. The CDR3 spells CAISALTGAQTEAFF. DNA of the CDR3: TGTGCCATCAGTGCTCTTACGGGGGCACAAACTGAAGCTTTCTTT.

At least ten counts were recorded for this clonotype. The rearrangement links TRBV11-2 to TRBJ2-2; D remains unclear. This CDR3 comprises 16 residues. CDR1 and CDR2 (germline): SGHAT, FQNNGV. The V end was cut by 1 base, the J end by 1 base, with 10 bases between. CDR3 bases: TGTGCCAGCAGCTTAGTCGGGCAGAGGAACACCGGGGAGCTGTTTTTT. Protein product: CASSLVGQRNTGELFF.

This clonotype appeared many times. The rearrangement joins TRBV6-4 to TRBJ2-2; 10 bases line up with TRBD1. The V gene end was trimmed by 6 bases and the J gene end by 3 bases; junction bases not matched to a gene: 4. The CDR3 runs to 15 residues. Germline CDR1 and CDR2: MRHNA and SNTAGT. This CDR3 is CASRTGTGDTGELFF. CDR3 nucleotides: TGTGCCAGCAGAACCGGGACAGGGGACACCGGGGAGCTGTTTTTT.

As regards this clonotype: The junction does not match germline at one end; this may be a read error. The chain is built from TRBV10-3 and TRBJ2-7; TRBD2 might be the D (6 bases). Germline assignment: CDR1 ENHRY and CDR2 SYGVKD. The CDR3 totals 20 residues. For the CDR3, the DNA is TGTGCCAGCAGTGAAGCGAACCGGTGGAGGGCCTCAGGGCCTGGAGACGAGCAGTACTTC. Amino acid sequence: CASSEANRWRASGPGDEQYF.

In this sample, this clonotype turned up many times. The J gene is TRBJ1-4, the V gene TRBV20-1; no firm D call. This CDR3 has 14 residues. Germline CDR1 is DFQATT and CDR2 is SNEGSKA (reference sequence). The V and J ends lost 5 bases and 3 bases respectively, with 13 bases between them. The CDR3 DNA sequence: TGCAGTGCTTACCCCGAGGACCCTAATGAAAAACTGTTTTTT. It translates to CSAYPEDPNEKLFF.